In its sample, the clone carrying this T cell receptor (beta chain) was seen once. Antigen unknown. Sequence data for DNA of cultured CD4+ T cells were generated by the Oncomine TCR Beta short-read assay. From the PCR reads, TCRdb called clonotypes with MiXCR, one entry per CDR3 protein. Of some 7,100 distinct CDR3 sequences in the sample, approximately 69% are singletons; the top ten hold around 14%. The data were taken from a study of vaccination and CD4 T cells after COVID-19. Whole-study context: Six males and four females constituted the convalescent cohort, two of whom were Hispanic. Overlapping peptides covering the spike proteins of SARS-CoV-2, HCoV-NL63, HCoV-OC43 and HCoV-229E were added to stimulate cells.

The length of the CDR3 is 15 residues. V lost 4 bases and J lost 0, with 12 bases in between. Germline lookup yields CDR1 SEHNR and CDR2 FQNEAQ (reference sequence). Regarding treatment: roughly 11-day PBMC culture with coronavirus spike peptide pools or control peptides (ViraFEST assay). Each well held over 1.5 million PBMCs in IL-2 (roughly 10 IU/ml) medium with approximately 9.4 ug/ml peptide pools. This clonotype was obtained from a human donor who had recovered from COVID-19. V gene TRBV7-9 combines with J gene TRBJ1-2; D uncertain. Sequenced: CD4+ T cells from blood, cultured in vitro. This chain's CDR3 is CASSSSRVTNYGYTF. The CDR3, as DNA: TGTGCCAGCAGCTCGAGTAGGGTCACTAACTATGGCTACACCTTC.